This TCR beta chain was retrieved from a study of cytomegalovirus exposure and HLA in healthy donors. As for the study in general: Most donors, approximately 82% of more than 300 genotyped, fell in the Caucasian-associated ancestry cluster.

General observations from the study: Trimming of TCR beta V- and J-genes showed a link, identified in a later analysis, to a missense DCLRE1C variant. The authors later found HLA-associated TCR beta chains more clonally expanded than equally common others.

Primers for the PCR totalled 60 Vbeta and 13 Jbeta. Source study methods: Later reanalysis found roughly 80 million unique TCR beta chains, some 10 million of them shared. The protocol was immunoSEQ multiplex PCR, while the TCRdb copy is restricted to in-frame clones and leaves out a portion. V, J and clone size are those of that table, while D and trimming were read from the DNA. This table has some 110,000 clones, less than 80% appearing once. This clone has only a few counts. Its antigen remains unknown. The germline CDR1 and CDR2 sequences are MDHEN and SYDVKM. The CDR3 is 15 amino acids. Trimming took off 6 bases at V and 0 bases at J, with 11 bases between the two ends.

The sequenced material came from PBMCs. This clonotype originated in a woman aged 25 to 39 in good health and CMV-seronegative. The genes are TRBV28 and TRBJ1-4; D is uncertain. CDR3 protein: CASRATYATNEKLFF. The CDR3 DNA reads as TGTGCCAGCAGAGCTACTTATGCAACTAATGAAAAACTGTTTTTT.